The table lists the clone carrying this TCR beta chain with a few counts. Its antigen is undetermined. Peptide-pool stimulation followed by sequencing identified expanded antigen-specific CD4+ clonotypes in the ViraFEST assay. Culture lasted around eleven days before CD4+ T cell isolation. Participants received two doses of either the BNT162b2 or mRNA-1273 vaccine. Germline V lookup: CDR1 GTSNPN, CDR2 SVGIG (reference sequence). The V gene lost 4 bases and the J gene lost 6 bases, with 13 bases spanning the gap. The CDR3 has 13 amino acids. These data are taken from a study of vaccination effects on CD4 cells after COVID-19. Clones were sequenced by immunoSEQ multiplex PCR, and TCRdb holds only the in-frame ones, with some missing. The profile shows about 38,000 clones, around 80% of them singletons. Study-wide points: After vaccination of healthy people, only 1 of 255 vaccine-induced clones cross-reacted with common cold coronaviruses. Only a few convalescent patients and no early post-infection timepoints featured in the study.

The rearrangement links TRBV30 to TRBJ1-3, with D hard to call. The TCR originated in a human donor who received a COVID-19 vaccine. Some clones in this sample may be carry-over from other donors' samples. This sample comprised CD4+ T cells from PBMCs cultured with HCoV-NL63 spike peptides, obtained after COVID-19 vaccination. DNA of the CDR3: TGTGCCTGGAACCGGGAGGTGGAAAACACCATATATTTT. It specifies CAWNREVENTIYF.